This entry lists 21 T cell receptor beta chains sequenced from one sample in a study of blood T cell repertoires in COVID-19 (dated by TCRdb to the early 2020s). Libraries were constructed by the immunoSEQ multiplex PCR assay. This immuneACCESS table, as held by TCRdb, lists in-frame sequences with V and J called but not all clones. Of the missing ones, under half trace to an unresolved V gene in checked studies; the others have no known cause. Across this sample there are 150,000 to 250,000 clones, with 80% to 85% seen only once. 6.5% to 9.5% of the sample is held by the ten biggest clonotypes. The specimen sequenced was PBMCs or T cells enriched from blood (not recorded which). Every receptor here comes from a man in his forties or fifties who had recovered from COVID-19.

The chain couples TRBV28 to TRBJ1-2; 8 nucleotides line up with TRBD1. The CDR3 consists of 13 residues. V shed 6 bases, J shed 7 bases, and the junction held 7 bases outside the gene matches. Germline V gene data show CDR1 as MDHEN and CDR2 as SYDVKM. The CDR3 nucleotides read TGTGCCAGCAGGGTGGGACAGGACCTTGGCTACACCTTC. It encodes CASRVGQDLGYTF.

About this clone itself: One end of the junction fails to match germline, which may point to a read error. The chain recombines TRBV7-7 with TRBJ1-2; D is unclear. Germline CDR1 SSHAT, CDR2 FNYEAQ (reference sequence). This CDR3 is 15 amino acids long. CDR3 sequence: CASSRPHSYNYGYTF. Here the CDR3 DNA reads TGTGCTAGCAGCCGACCCCACAGTTATAACTATGGCTACACCTTC.

The chain links TRBV30 to TRBJ1-2; 7 positions match TRBD1. The CDR3 contains 13 residues. Trimming took 2 bases from V and 4 from J; bases not matched to a gene: 4. Germline V gene lookup returns CDR1 GTSNPN and CDR2 SVGIG (reference sequence). This CDR3 reads CAWSNRGIYGYTF. The CDR3 coding sequence is TGTGCCTGGAGTAACAGGGGAATCTATGGCTACACCTTC.

The chain links TRBV10-1 to TRBJ1-2; no clear D gene. Trimming removed 7 bases at V and 7 bases at J, with 7 bases between. In germline, CDR1 is WNHNN, CDR2 SYGVQD (reference sequence). CDR3 size: 10 residues. The CDR3 sequence is CASIPRGYTF. The CDR3 DNA reads as TGCGCCAGCATCCCCCGTGGCTACACCTTC.

The V gene is TRBV7-9, the J gene TRBJ1-1, with 7 positions matching TRBD1. Per the germline V gene, CDR1 is SEHNR and CDR2 is FQNEAQ (reference sequence). The CDR3 extends over 14 amino acids. V dropped 5 bases and J dropped 5; count of bases not matched to a gene: 8. The CDR3 here is CASSQGGARTEAFF. CDR3 in DNA: TGTGCCAGCAGCCAGGGGGGCGCAAGGACTGAAGCTTTCTTT.

The rearrangement joins TRBV24-1 to TRBJ1-5; no definite D call. The ends were cut back, 0 bases at V and 4 bases at J, with 6 bases in the middle. Germline CDR1 reads KGHDR; CDR2 reads SFDVKD. This CDR3 contains 14 residues. DNA for the CDR3: TGTGCCACCAGTGATTTGGGGCAAAATCAGCCCCAGCATTTT. Encoded protein: CATSDLGQNQPQHF.

CDR3 bases: TGTGCCAGCAGCTTAGAGGCCTTCGGGTTAACTGAAGCTTTCTTT. This gives the protein CASSLEAFGLTEAFF. V is TRBV7-9 and J is TRBJ1-1; no clear D gene. CDR1 is SEHNR and CDR2 is FQNEAQ in the germline V gene (reference sequence). The CDR3 spans 15 residues. V was pared by 1 base and J by 5 bases, with 14 bases between.

To note about this clone: Other DNA sequences of this sample code for an identical CDR3. The J gene is TRBJ1-5, the V gene TRBV5-1; tentatively, D is TRBD1 (6 bases). In germline, CDR1 is SGHRS, CDR2 YFSETQ. The CDR3 covers 14 residues. The V end was cut by 2 bases, the J end by 3 bases, with 9 bases between. CDR3: CASSLGQPNQPQHF. The DNA for the CDR3 is TGCGCCAGCAGCTTAGGACAGCCCAATCAGCCCCAGCATTTT.

V usage is TRBV4-1 and J usage is TRBJ1-2; no clear D. There are 13 residues in the CDR3. The V end lost 4 bases, the J end lost 2 bases, and 8 bases lay between the germline ends. Germline V gives CDR1 MGHRA, CDR2 YSYEKL. In DNA, the CDR3 is TGCGCCAGCAGCCCGATGGAGAACTATGGCTACACCTTC. This gives the protein CASSPMENYGYTF.

The V call is TRBV19, the J call TRBJ1-5, with 8 bases aligning to TRBD1. The CDR3 extends over 14 amino acids. Germline CDR1 and CDR2: LNHDA and SQIVND (reference sequence). Losses at the gene ends were 1 base for V and 7 bases for J; bases not matched to a gene: 3. The CDR3 nucleotides read TGTGCCAGTAGTATAGGACAGGGGCGACAGCCCCAGCATTTT. This codes for CASSIGQGRQPQHF.

This clone was recorded only once. The V gene is TRBV6-5, the J gene TRBJ1-2; possibly TRBD1 for D (5 bases). Germline lookup yields CDR1 MNHEY and CDR2 SVGAGI. This CDR3 has 15 residues. The germline V and J ends were trimmed by 2 bases and 2 bases, with 12 bases remaining between them. The CDR3 DNA sequence: TGTGCCAGCAGTTACGGGTCTGGGGGGAACTATGGCTACACCTTC. Its protein is CASSYGSGGNYGYTF.

As DNA, the CDR3 is TGTGCCAGCAGCGTCGAACCGGGAGAGAACACCATATATTTT. This encodes CASSVEPGENTIYF. V is TRBV9 and J is TRBJ1-3; D gene uncertain. The CDR3 has 14 amino acids. Germline assignment: CDR1 SGDLS and CDR2 YYNGEE. With 2 bases removed from V and 7 bases from J, the gap between germline ends came to 13 bases.

The chain has TRBV14 and TRBJ1-2; 8 bases are a match to TRBD1. CDR1 is SGHDN, CDR2 FVKESK, per germline. V lost 3 bases to trimming and J lost 4 bases; unmatched junction nucleotides: 4. The CDR3 spans 14 residues. CDR3 DNA: TGTGCCAGCAGCCAGAGGACAGGGCTCTATGGCTACACCTTC. Residues: CASSQRTGLYGYTF.

V is TRBV7-9 and J is TRBJ2-2, with 10 bases fitting TRBD1. The ends lost 4 bases at V and 5 bases at J; junction bases unmatched: 1. In germline, CDR1 is SEHNR, CDR2 FQNEAQ (reference sequence). This CDR3 spans 14 amino acids. CDR3 residues: CASSWTGGTGELFF. CDR3 bases: TGTGCCAGCAGCTGGACAGGGGGGACCGGGGAGCTGTTTTTT.

The chain combines TRBV5-1 with TRBJ1-5; D gene uncertain. The CDR3 totals 15 residues. Trimming took off 4 bases at V and 2 bases at J, with 13 bases between the two ends. Germline V gene sequence: CDR1 SGHRS, CDR2 YFSETQ. The CDR3 DNA sequence: TGCGCCAGCAGCGAGGGATCTGGCGGCAATCAGCCCCAGCATTTT. It encodes CASSEGSGGNQPQHF.

The rearrangement links TRBV5-4 to TRBJ1-1, with TRBD1 matching over 7 bases. Losses at the gene ends were 4 bases for V and 4 bases for J; bases not matched to a gene: 16. Germline assignment: CDR1 SGHNT and CDR2 YYREEE (reference sequence). The CDR3 consists of 17 residues. CDR3 DNA: TGTGCCAGCAGCCCAACAGCGATCAAACAGGGGACCACTGAAGCTTTCTTT. It is translated as CASSPTAIKQGTTEAFF.

This clone was recorded a few times. The V call is TRBV11-2, the J call TRBJ2-3, with D possibly matching TRBD2 (5 bases). Germline V gives CDR1 SGHAT, CDR2 FQNNGV. The CDR3 is 16 amino acids. Trimming shortened V by 1 base and J by 4 bases, and 15 bases separated the two germline ends. In nucleotides, the CDR3 is TGTGCCAGCAGCTTAGTGATGGGAGTGGCAGCAGATACGCAGTATTTT. This codes for CASSLVMGVAADTQYF.

This sequence joins TRBV10-2 and TRBJ2-5; 12 bases agree with TRBD2. Germline assignment: CDR1 WSHSY and CDR2 SAAADI. This CDR3 contains 15 residues. V dropped 6 bases and J dropped 8; count of bases not matched to a gene: 10. CDR3 DNA: TGCGCCAGCAGCAGACTAGCGGGGGACCTTGGAACCCAGTACTTC. Translation: CASSRLAGDLGTQYF.

The chain links TRBV27 to TRBJ1-2, with TRBD1 matching 9 bases. V shed 5 bases and J 5 bases; nucleotides not matched to a gene: 9. The CDR3 consists of 15 residues. In germline, CDR1 is MNHEY, CDR2 SMNVEV (reference sequence). The DNA for the CDR3 is TGTGCCAGCAGTCGATGGGGACAGGGAGGTTATGGCTACACCTTC. This encodes CASSRWGQGGYGYTF.

This clone was picked up a small number of times. The chain carries TRBV7-9 and TRBJ1-1; TRBD1 is a possible D gene (5 bases). The germline V gene has CDR1 SEHNR and CDR2 FQNEAQ (reference sequence). V lost 5 bases and J lost 4, with 14 bases in between. This CDR3 spans 14 amino acids. This chain's CDR3 is CASSAYGGTTEAFF. The CDR3 DNA sequence: TGTGCCAGCAGCGCCTATGGGGGGACCACTGAAGCTTTCTTT.

The chain has TRBV3-1 (or the pseudogene TRBV3-2) and TRBJ1-1; possibly TRBD1 for D (5 bases). The CDR3 contains 13 residues. Germline CDR1 and CDR2: LGHDT and YNNKEL (reference sequence). Trimming left V 2 bases short and J 1 base short, with 5 bases between. As DNA, the CDR3 is TGTGCCAGCAGCCAACAGGGGAACACTGAAGCTTTCTTT. As protein: CASSQQGNTEAFF.